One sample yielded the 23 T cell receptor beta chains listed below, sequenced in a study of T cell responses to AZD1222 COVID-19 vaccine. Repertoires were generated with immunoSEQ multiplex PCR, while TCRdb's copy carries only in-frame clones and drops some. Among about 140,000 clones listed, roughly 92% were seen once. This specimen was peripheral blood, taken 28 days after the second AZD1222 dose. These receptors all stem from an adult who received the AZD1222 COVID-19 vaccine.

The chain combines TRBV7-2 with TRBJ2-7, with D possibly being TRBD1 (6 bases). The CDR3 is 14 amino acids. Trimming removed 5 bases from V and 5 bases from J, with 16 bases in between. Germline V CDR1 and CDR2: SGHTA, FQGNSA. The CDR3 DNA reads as TGTGCCAGCAGCGTCCCCGGCAGGGGAAACGAGCAGTACTTC. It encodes CASSVPGRGNEQYF. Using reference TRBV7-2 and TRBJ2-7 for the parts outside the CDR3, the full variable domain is GAGVSQSPSNKVTEKGKDVELRCDPISGHTALYWYRQSLGQGLEFLIYFQGNSAPDKSGLPSDRFSAERTGGSVSTLTIQRTQQEDSAVYLCASSVPGRGNEQYFGPGTRLTVT.

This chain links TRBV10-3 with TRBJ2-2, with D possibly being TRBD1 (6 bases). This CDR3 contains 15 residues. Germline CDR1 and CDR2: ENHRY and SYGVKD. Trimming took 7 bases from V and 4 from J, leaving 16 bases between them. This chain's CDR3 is CAITPRQGRTGELFF. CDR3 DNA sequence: TGTGCCATCACCCCGAGGCAGGGGCGCACCGGGGAGCTGTTTTTT.

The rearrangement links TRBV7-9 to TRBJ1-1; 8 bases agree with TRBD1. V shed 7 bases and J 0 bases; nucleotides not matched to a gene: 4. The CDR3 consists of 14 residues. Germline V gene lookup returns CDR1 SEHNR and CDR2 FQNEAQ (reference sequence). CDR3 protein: CASNQGAMNTEAFF. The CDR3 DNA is TGTGCCAGCAACCAGGGGGCGATGAACACTGAAGCTTTCTTT.

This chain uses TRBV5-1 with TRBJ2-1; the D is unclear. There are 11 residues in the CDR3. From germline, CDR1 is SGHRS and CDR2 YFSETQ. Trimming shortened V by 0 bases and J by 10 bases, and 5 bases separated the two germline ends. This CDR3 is CASSLAREQFF. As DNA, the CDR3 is TGCGCCAGCAGCTTGGCTCGGGAGCAGTTCTTC.

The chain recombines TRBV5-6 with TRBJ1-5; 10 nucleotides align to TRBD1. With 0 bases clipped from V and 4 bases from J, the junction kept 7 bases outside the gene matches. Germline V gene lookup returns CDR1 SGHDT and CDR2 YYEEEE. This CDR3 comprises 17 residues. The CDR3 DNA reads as TGTGCCAGCAGCTTGGGACAGGGGGCGAAAAGAAATCAGCCCCAGCATTTT. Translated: CASSLGQGAKRNQPQHF. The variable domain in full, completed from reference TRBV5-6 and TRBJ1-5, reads DAGVTQSPTHLIKTRGQQVTLRCSPKSGHDTVSWYQQALGQGPQFIFQYYEEEERQRGNFPDRFSGHQFPNYSSELNVNALLLGDSALYLCASSLGQGAKRNQPQHFGDGTRLSIL.

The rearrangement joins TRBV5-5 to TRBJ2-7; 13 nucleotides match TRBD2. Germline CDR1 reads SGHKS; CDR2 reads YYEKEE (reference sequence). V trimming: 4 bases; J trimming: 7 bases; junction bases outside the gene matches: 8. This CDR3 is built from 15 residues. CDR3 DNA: TGTGCCAGCAGCCTGGGACTAGCGGGGATTTTAGAGCAGTACTTC. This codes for CASSLGLAGILEQYF.

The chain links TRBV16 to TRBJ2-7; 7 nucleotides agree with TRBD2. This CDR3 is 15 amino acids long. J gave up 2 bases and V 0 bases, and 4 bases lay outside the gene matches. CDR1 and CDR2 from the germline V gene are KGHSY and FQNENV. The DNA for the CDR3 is TGTGCCAGCAGCCAATCTCTAAGCGGGACCTACGAGCAGTACTTC. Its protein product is CASSQSLSGTYEQYF.

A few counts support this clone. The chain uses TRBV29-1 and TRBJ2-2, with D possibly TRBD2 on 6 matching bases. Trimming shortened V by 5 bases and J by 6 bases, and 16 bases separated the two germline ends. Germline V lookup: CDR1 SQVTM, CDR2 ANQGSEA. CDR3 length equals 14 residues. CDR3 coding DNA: TGCAGCGTTCGACTAGGTTATTCGGCCGGGGAGCTGTTTTTT. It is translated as CSVRLGYSAGELFF.

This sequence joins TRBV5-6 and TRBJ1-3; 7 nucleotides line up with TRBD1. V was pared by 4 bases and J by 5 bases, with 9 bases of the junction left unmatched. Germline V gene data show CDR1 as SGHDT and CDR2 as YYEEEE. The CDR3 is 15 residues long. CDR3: CASSRQGRRRNTIYF. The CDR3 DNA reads TGTGCCAGCAGCCGACAGGGCCGGCGTCGAAACACCATATATTTT.

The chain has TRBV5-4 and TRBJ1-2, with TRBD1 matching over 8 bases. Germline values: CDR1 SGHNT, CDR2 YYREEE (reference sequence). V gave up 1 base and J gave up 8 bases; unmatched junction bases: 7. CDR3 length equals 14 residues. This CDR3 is CASSLPGQVVGYTF. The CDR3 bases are TGTGCCAGCAGCTTGCCGGGACAGGTAGTCGGCTACACCTTC.

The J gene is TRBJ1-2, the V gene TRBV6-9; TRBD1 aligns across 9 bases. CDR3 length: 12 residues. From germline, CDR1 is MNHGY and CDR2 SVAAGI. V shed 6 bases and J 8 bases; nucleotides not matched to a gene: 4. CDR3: CASSRTGDGYTF. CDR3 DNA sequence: TGTGCCAGCAGCCGGACAGGGGACGGCTACACCTTC.

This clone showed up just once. CDR3 sequence reads: CASSQDLKRTNEKLFF. The CDR3 bases are TGTGCCAGCAGCCAAGATTTGAAGAGAACTAATGAAAAACTGTTTTTT. The chain carries TRBV3-1 (or the pseudogene TRBV3-2) and TRBJ1-4; D gene ambiguous. CDR3 length equals 16 residues. The V gene's germline CDR1 is LGHDT and CDR2 YNNKEL (reference sequence). Trimming took off 0 bases at V and 1 base at J, with 9 bases between the two ends.

CDR3 residues: CATSFGLAGVEQYF. The CDR3 DNA reads as TGTGCCACCAGCTTCGGACTAGCGGGAGTCGAGCAGTACTTC. The J gene is TRBJ2-7, the V gene TRBV15; 13 nucleotides line up with TRBD2. Germline CDR1 LNHNV, CDR2 YYDKDF (reference sequence). This CDR3 is 14 amino acids long. V shed 5 bases, J shed 6 bases, and the junction held 4 bases outside the gene matches.

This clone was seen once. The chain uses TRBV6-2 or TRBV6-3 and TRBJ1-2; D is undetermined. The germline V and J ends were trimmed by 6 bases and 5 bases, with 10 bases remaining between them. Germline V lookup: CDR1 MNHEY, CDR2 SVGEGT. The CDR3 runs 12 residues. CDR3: CASSDGPYGYTF. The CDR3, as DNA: TGTGCCAGCAGCGACGGACCTTATGGCTACACCTTC.

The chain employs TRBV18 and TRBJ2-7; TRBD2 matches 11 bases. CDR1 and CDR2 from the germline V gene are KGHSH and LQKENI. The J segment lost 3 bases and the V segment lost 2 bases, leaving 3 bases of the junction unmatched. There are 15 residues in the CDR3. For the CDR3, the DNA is TGTGCCAGCTCACCAGGCCTAGCGGGGGGCTACGAGCAGTACGTC. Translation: CASSPGLAGGYEQYV.

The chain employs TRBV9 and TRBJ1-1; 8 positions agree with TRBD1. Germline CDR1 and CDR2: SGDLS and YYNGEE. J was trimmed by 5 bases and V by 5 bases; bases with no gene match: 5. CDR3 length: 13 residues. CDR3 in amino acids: CASSQTGETEAFF. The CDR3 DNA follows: TGTGCCAGCAGTCAGACAGGGGAAACTGAAGCTTTCTTT.

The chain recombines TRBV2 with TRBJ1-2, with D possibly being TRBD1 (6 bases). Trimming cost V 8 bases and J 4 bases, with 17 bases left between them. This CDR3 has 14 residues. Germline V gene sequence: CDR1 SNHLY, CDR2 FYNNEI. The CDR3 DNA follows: TGTGCCAGCTGCCCCTCCGGGACACCCTATGGCTACACCTTC. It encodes CASCPSGTPYGYTF.

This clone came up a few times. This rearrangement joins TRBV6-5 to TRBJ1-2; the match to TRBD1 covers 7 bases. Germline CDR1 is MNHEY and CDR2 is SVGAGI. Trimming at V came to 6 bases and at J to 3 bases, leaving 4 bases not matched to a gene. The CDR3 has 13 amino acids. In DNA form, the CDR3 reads TGTGCCAGCAGAGGGGGCGAGGACTATGGCTACACCTTC. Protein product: CASRGGEDYGYTF.

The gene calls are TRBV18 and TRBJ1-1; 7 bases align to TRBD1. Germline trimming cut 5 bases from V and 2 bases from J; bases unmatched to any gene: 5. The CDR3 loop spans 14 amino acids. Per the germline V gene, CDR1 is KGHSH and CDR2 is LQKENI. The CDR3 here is CASSRDSSNTEAFF. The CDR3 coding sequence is TGTGCCAGCTCAAGGGACAGTTCTAACACTGAAGCTTTCTTT.

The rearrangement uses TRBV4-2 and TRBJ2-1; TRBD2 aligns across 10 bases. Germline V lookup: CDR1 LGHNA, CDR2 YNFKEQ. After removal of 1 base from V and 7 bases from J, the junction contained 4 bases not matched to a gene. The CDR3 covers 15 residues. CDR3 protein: CASSQGAGGGNEQFF. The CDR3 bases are TGTGCCAGCAGCCAAGGAGCGGGAGGGGGGAATGAGCAGTTCTTC.

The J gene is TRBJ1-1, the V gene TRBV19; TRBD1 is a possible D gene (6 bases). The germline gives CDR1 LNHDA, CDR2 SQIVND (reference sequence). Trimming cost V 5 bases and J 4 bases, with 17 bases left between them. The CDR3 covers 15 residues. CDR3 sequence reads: CASSEQMGRGTEAFF. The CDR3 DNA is TGTGCCAGTAGTGAACAGATGGGCAGGGGCACTGAAGCTTTCTTT.

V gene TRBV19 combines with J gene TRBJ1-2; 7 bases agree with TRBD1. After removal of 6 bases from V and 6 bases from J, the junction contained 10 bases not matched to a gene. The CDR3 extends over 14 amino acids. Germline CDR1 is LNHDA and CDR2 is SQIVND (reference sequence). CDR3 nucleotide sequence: TGTGCCAGTAGCACCCGACAGGGCAACGATGGCTACACCTTC. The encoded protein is CASSTRQGNDGYTF.

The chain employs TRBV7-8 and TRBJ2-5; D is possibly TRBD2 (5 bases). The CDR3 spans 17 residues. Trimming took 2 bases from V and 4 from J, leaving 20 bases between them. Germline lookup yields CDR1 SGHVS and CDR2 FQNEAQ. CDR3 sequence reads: CASSLFEGRPLRETQYF. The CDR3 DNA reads TGTGCCAGCAGCTTATTTGAGGGCAGACCGTTGAGAGAGACCCAGTACTTC.